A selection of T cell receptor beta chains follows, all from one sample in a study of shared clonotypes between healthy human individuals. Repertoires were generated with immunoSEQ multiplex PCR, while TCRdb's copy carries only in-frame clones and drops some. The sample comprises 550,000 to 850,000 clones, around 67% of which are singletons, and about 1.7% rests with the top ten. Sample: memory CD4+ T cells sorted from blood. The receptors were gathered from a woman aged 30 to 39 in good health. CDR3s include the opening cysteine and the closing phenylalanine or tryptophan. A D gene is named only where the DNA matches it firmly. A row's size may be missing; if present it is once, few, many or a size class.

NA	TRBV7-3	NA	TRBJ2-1	TGTGCCAGCAGCTTACATATCGGGGCCTACAATGAGCAGTTCTTC	CASSLHIGAYNEQFF
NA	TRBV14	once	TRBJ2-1	TGTGCCAGCAGCCAAGATACTAAGGGGACGGGGATCTACAATGAGCAGTTCTTC	CASSQDTKGTGIYNEQFF
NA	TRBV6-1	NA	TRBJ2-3	TGTGCCAGCAGTCCCCGACCCGTGCCGGATACGCAGTATTTT	CASSPRPVPDTQYF
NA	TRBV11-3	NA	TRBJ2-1	TGTGCCAGCAGCCTGACAGATTACAATGAGCAGTTCTTC	CASSLTDYNEQFF
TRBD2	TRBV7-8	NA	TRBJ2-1	TGTGCCAGCAGCTTAGCATACAGGACTAGTTCCTCCTACAATGAGCAGTTCTTC	CASSLAYRTSSSYNEQFF
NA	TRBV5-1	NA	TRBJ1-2	TGCGCCAGCAGCGGGGGAGAGATCTATGGCTACACCTTC	CASSGGEIYGYTF
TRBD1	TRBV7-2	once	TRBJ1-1	TGTGCCAGCAGCCCGGGACAGGTGAACACTGAAGCTTTCTTT	CASSPGQVNTEAFF
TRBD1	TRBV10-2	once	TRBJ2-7	TGCGCCAGCAACGGACAGGGGGTACACGAGCAGTACTTC	CASNGQGVHEQYF
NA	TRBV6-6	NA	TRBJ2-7	TGTGCCAGCAGTTACTCGTTGGGGGAAAGGGTGCAGTACTTC	CASSYSLGERVQYF
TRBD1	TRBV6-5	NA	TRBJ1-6	TGTGCCAGCAGTAGGACAGGAATGAATTCACCCCTCCACTTT	CASSRTGMNSPLHF
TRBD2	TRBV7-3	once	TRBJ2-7	TGTGCCAGCAGCTTGCTAGCGGGAGGTACCTACGAGCAGTACTTC	CASSLLAGGTYEQYF